Sequencing of this T cell receptor (beta chain) was carried out in a study of blood T cell repertoires in COVID-19. Clones were read by immunoSEQ multiplex PCR, and TCRdb kept only the in-frame ones, dropping some. Among just over 90,000 clones listed, roughly 80% were seen once. V gave up 3 bases and J gave up 1 base, with 11 bases separating them. Looked up from germline, CDR1 is DFQATT and CDR2 is SNEGSKA (reference sequence). The length of the CDR3 is 14 residues. Sequencing was carried out using peripheral blood. This TCR came from a human donor in a cohort sampled during active COVID-19. V and J are TRBV20-1 and TRBJ2-3; no reliable D call. CDR3 region: CSASLRRRTDTQYF. In nucleotides, the CDR3 is TGCAGTGCTAGTCTGCGGAGACGCACAGATACGCAGTATTTT.